The 6 T cell receptor beta chains presented below share a single source sample, sequenced in a study of OX40 agonist ivuxolimab in advanced cancers. Clones were read by immunoSEQ multiplex PCR, and TCRdb kept only the in-frame ones, dropping some. Of about 50,000 clones listed, 90% to 95% are singletons. The source was CD4+ or CD8+ T cells sorted from blood, collected in a trial of the OX40 agonist ivuxolimab. Source of these receptors: an adult with an advanced solid tumor such as melanoma, head and neck, liver or kidney cancer.

This clone was seen a single time. The chain carries TRBV15 and TRBJ2-1; 7 nucleotides align to TRBD2. The CDR3 covers 18 residues. Per germline, CDR1 LNHNV and CDR2 YYDKDF (reference sequence). The V gene end was trimmed by 3 bases and the J gene end by 9 bases; junction bases not matched to a gene: 20. Here the CDR3 reads CATSSAFGREIQWAEQFF. In nucleotides, the CDR3 is TGTGCCACCAGCAGCGCTTTTGGGCGGGAGATACAATGGGCTGAGCAGTTCTTC. The full variable domain, completed using reference TRBV15 and TRBJ2-1, is DAMVIQNPRYQVTQFGKPVTLSCSQTLNHNVMYWYQQKSSQAPKLLFHYYDKDFNNEADTPDNFQSRRPNTSFCFLDIRSPGLGDTAMYLCATSSAFGREIQWAEQFFGPGTRLTVL.

This clone was counted a few times. The V and J genes are TRBV19 and TRBJ1-2; 8 bases match TRBD1. The germline gives CDR1 LNHDA, CDR2 SQIVND (reference sequence). The junction had 10 bases not matched to a gene; V was cut back by 9 bases and J by 4 bases. The length of the CDR3 is 14 residues. CDR3 residues: CASSYTDRVYGYTF. The CDR3 DNA reads TGTGCCAGCTCCTACACGGACAGGGTCTATGGCTACACCTTC.

The chain employs TRBV7-8 and TRBJ1-4, with 7 bases fitting TRBD1. J was trimmed by 3 bases and V by 1 base; bases with no gene match: 14. Germline CDR1 reads SGHVS; CDR2 reads FQNEAQ. The CDR3 is 19 residues long. The CDR3 DNA is TGTGCCAGCAGCTTAGTAACCCTCGGTGGGCAGGGGGCTAATGAAAAACTGTTTTTT. Its protein product is CASSLVTLGGQGANEKLFF.

This sequence joins TRBV19 and TRBJ1-5; D is possibly TRBD1 (5 bases). CDR3 size: 15 residues. Trimming removed 7 bases at V and 0 bases at J, with 13 bases between. Germline V gene data show CDR1 as LNHDA and CDR2 as SQIVND (reference sequence). The CDR3 region is CASTTQEYSNQPQHF. The CDR3 coding sequence is TGTGCCAGTACTACACAGGAGTATAGCAATCAGCCCCAGCATTTT.

This chain joins TRBV7-2 and TRBJ2-7; D call uncertain. CDR3 length: 11 amino acids. Looked up from germline, CDR1 is SGHTA and CDR2 is FQGNSA. The V end was cut by 1 base, the J end by 5 bases, with 3 bases between. Written as DNA, the CDR3 is TGTGCCAGCAGCTTAGGGGACGAGCAGTACTTC. Its protein is CASSLGDEQYF.

The chain carries TRBV5-1 and TRBJ1-4; maybe TRBD1 (5 bases). The ends were cut back, 4 bases at V and 6 bases at J, with 19 bases in the middle. The CDR3 runs to 16 residues. The germline CDR1 and CDR2 sequences are SGHRS and YFSETQ. The CDR3 here is CASSQEAGTVHEKLFF. CDR3 coding DNA: TGCGCCAGCAGCCAAGAGGCCGGGACCGTACATGAAAAACTGTTTTTT.